This TCR beta chain was found in a study of shared clonotypes between healthy human individuals. As for the study in general: Per donor, CD8 memory used one plate, CD8 naive used two, CD4 memory used three and CD4 naive used three.

V lost 3 bases and J 8 bases, leaving 8 bases between the germline ends. From germline, CDR1 is MDHEN and CDR2 SYDVKM. CDR3 length: 12 residues. Assay used: immunoSEQ multiplex PCR; TCRdb lists only in-frame clones, some missing. Altogether approximately 640,000 clones are present, about nine tenths being singletons, with the ten largest covering approximately 35%. Sequencing was carried out using memory CD8+ T cells from PBMCs. Subset denoted: CD45RO+ cells pooled with CCR7-negative TemRA cells. The receptor was derived from a man aged 18-30 years in good health. Some clones in this sample may be carry-over from other donors' samples. V gene TRBV28 combines with J gene TRBJ2-1; no reliable D call. CDR3 sequence reads: CASSFRRDEQFF. In DNA, the CDR3 is TGTGCCAGCAGTTTCCGAAGGGATGAGCAGTTCTTC.